The subject of this entry is one T cell receptor (beta chain). What it binds is unknown. The sample originates from a study of cytomegalovirus exposure and HLA in healthy donors. J lost 4 bases, V lost 5 bases, and 5 bases had no gene match. This CDR3 is built from 14 residues. Germline CDR1 is SNHLY and CDR2 is FYNNEI. Whole-study findings and limits: The number of N-insertions in an Asian-associated ancestry cluster was reportedly below the roughly 660-donor mean in a later analysis.

Vbeta (60) and Jbeta (13) primers were used in the PCR. Produced via immunoSEQ multiplex PCR; TCRdb's table is partial and in-frame only. Among about 160,000 clones listed, 81% were seen once. This receptor was identified in a woman aged 45-65 years in good health and CMV-seronegative. The chain is built from TRBV2 and TRBJ1-1; 9 bases fit TRBD1. The sample comprised PBMCs. CDR3 sequence reads: CASSYRGQGTEAFF. CDR3 coding DNA: TGTGCCAGCAGTTACAGGGGGCAGGGCACTGAAGCTTTCTTT.